This T cell receptor beta chain was recovered during a study of cytomegalovirus exposure and HLA in healthy donors. In the study overall: According to later analysis, the same platform produced the roughly 120 validation and around 730 first-cohort repertoires.

V was trimmed by 3 bases and J by 3 bases, leaving 8 bases between them. CDR3 size: 13 residues. The germline gives CDR1 SEHNR, CDR2 FQNEAQ (reference sequence). Among the roughly 120 subjects of the validation cohort, separate from the roughly 730-subject first cohort, were the donors. Notes on this clone: The antigen is not known.

Overall study results and limits: Reportedly, diagnosis of cytomegalovirus status by the classifier showed high specificity and sensitivity.

Profiling relied on immunoSEQ multiplex PCR, and the TCRdb table lists in-frame clones only, not all of them. The repertoire holds around 70,000 clones, with around 95% as singletons. This clonotype originated in a woman younger than 30 in good health and CMV-seronegative. This sequence joins TRBV7-9 and TRBJ1-1, with D hard to call. The sample was PBMCs. CDR3 in amino acids: CASSFRRDTEAFF. Written as DNA, the CDR3 is TGTGCCAGCAGCTTCCGACGGGACACTGAAGCTTTCTTT.